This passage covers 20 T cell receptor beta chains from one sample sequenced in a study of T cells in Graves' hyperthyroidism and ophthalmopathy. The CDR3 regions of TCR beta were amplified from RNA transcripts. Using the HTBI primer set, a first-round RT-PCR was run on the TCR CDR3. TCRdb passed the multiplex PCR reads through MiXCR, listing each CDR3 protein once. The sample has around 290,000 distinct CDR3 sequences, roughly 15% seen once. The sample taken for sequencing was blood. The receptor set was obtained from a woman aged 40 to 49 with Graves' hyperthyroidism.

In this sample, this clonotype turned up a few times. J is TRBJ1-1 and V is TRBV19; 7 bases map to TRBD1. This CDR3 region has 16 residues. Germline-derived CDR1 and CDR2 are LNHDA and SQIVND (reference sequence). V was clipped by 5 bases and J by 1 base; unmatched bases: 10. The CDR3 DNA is TGTGCCAGTAGTCGGACCGACAGGGCAGCGAACACTGAAGCTTTCTTT. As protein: CASSRTDRAANTEAFF.

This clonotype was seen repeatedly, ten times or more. The CDR3 bases are TGTGCCAGCGTCCCTAGGGCTGGGGCCAACGTCCTGACTTTC. Translation: CASVPRAGANVLTF. This chain joins TRBV2 and TRBJ2-6; no clear D. CDR1 and CDR2 from the germline V gene are SNHLY and FYNNEI. CDR3 length: 14 residues. Trimming cost V 8 bases and J 2 bases, with 10 bases left between them. The full variable domain, with the rest looked up from reference TRBV2 and TRBJ2-6, is EPEVTQTPSHQVTQMGQEVILRCVPISNHLYFYWYRQILGQKVEFLVSFYNNEISEKSEIFDDQFSVERPDGSNFTLKIRSTKLEDSAMYFCASVPRAGANVLTFGAGSRLTVL.

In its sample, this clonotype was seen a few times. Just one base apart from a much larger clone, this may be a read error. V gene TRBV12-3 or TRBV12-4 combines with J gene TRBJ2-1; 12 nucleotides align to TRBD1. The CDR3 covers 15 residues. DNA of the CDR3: TGTGCCAGCAGTTATGGGACAGGGGGCTACAGTGAGCAGTTCTTC. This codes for CASSYGTGGYSEQFF.

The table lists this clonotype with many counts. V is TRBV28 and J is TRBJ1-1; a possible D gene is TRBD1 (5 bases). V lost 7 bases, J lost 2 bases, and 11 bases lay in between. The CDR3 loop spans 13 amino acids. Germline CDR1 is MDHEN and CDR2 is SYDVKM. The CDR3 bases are TGTGCCAGCACCCGGGGCTCCAACACTGAAGCTTTCTTT. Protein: CASTRGSNTEAFF.

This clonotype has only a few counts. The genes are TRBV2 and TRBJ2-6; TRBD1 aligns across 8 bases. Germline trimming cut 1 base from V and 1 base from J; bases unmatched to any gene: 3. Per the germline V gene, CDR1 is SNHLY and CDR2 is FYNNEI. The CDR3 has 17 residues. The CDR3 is CASSEGQGTSGANVLTF. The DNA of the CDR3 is TGTGCCAGCAGTGAAGGACAGGGGACTTCTGGGGCCAACGTCCTGACTTTC.

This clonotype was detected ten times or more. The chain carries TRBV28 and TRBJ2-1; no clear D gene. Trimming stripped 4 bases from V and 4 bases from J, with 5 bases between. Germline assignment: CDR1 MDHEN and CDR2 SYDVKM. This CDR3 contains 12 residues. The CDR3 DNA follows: TGTGCCAGCAGTTGGCTTTACAATGAGCAGTTCTTC. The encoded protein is CASSWLYNEQFF.

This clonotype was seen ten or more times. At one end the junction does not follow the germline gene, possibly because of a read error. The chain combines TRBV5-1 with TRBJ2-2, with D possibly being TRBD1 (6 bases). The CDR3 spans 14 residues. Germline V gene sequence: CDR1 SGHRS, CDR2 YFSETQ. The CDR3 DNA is TGTGCCAGCAGCAGGGGCCAGAACACCGGGGAGCTGTTTTTT. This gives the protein CASSRGQNTGELFF.

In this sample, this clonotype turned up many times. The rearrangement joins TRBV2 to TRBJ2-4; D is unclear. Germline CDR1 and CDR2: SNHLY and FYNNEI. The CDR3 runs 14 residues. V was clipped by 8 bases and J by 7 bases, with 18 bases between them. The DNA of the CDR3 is TGTGCCAGCTCTCGGTCGACCTTACCGAACATTCAGTACTTC. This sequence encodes CASSRSTLPNIQYF.

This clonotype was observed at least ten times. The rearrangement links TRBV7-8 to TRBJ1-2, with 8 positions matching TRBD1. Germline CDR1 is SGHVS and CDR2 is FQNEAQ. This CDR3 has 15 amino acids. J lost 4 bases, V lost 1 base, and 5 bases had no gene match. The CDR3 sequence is CASSLGQGATYGYTF. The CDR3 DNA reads TGTGCCAGCAGCTTAGGGCAGGGGGCCACCTATGGCTACACCTTC.

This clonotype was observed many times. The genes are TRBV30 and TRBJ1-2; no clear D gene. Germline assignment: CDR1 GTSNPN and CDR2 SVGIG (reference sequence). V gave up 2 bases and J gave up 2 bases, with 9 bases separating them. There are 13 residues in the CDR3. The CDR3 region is CAWSLHQNYGYTF. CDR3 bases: TGTGCCTGGAGTCTTCACCAGAACTATGGCTACACCTTC.

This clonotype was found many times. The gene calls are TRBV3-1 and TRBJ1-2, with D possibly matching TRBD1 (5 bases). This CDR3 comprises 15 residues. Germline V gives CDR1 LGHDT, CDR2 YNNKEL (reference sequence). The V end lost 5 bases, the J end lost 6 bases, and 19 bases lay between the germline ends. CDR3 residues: CASSSLGVRGHGYTF. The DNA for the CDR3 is TGTGCCAGCAGCTCCCTGGGGGTTCGAGGGCATGGCTACACCTTC.

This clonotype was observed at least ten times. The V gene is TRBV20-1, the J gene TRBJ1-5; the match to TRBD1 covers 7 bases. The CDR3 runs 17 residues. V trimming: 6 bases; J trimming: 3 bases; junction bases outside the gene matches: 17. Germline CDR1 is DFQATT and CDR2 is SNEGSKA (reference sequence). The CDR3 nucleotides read TGCAGTGCGAATACGGCGGCAGGGGGTTTTGTCAATCAGCCCCAGCATTTT. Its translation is CSANTAAGGFVNQPQHF.

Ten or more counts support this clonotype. CDR3 DNA sequence: TGTGCCAGCAGCCAAGAGGGCAGGGGGTATTCACCCCTCCACTTT. This codes for CASSQEGRGYSPLHF. V usage is TRBV3-1 and J usage is TRBJ1-6; the match to TRBD1 covers 7 bases. Germline lookup yields CDR1 LGHDT and CDR2 YNNKEL (reference sequence). There are 15 residues in the CDR3. Trimming cost V 0 bases and J 8 bases; bases outside gene matches: 4.

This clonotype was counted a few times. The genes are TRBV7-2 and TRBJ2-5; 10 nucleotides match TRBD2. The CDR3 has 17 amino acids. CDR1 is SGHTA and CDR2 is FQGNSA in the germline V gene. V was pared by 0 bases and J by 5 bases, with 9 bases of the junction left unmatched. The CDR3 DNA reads TGTGCCAGCAGCTTAGCGTCACTAGCGGGATCCGTTGAGACCCAGTACTTC. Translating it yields CASSLASLAGSVETQYF.

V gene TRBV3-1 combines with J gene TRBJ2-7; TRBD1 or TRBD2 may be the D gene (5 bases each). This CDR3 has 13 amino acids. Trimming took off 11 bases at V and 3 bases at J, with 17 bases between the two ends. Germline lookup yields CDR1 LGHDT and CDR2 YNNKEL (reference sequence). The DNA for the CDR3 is TGTGCCGCCAAATCCGGGGCTAGCTACGAGCAGTACTTC. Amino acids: CAAKSGASYEQYF.

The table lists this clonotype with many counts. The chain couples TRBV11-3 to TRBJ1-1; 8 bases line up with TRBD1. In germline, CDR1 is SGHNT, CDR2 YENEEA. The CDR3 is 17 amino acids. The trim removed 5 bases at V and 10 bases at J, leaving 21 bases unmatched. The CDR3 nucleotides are TGTGCCAGCAGCCCCAGACAGGGGACCGGCCTGACATATGGAGCTTTCTTT. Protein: CASSPRQGTGLTYGAFF.

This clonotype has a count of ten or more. In DNA, the CDR3 is TGTGCCAGCACCGGGGTAGCGGGGACAGATACGCAGTATTTT. Translation gives CASTGVAGTDTQYF. The rearrangement joins TRBV2 to TRBJ2-3, with 8 bases that match TRBD2. From germline, CDR1 is SNHLY and CDR2 FYNNEI. This CDR3 spans 14 amino acids. V was clipped by 7 bases and J by 3 bases; unmatched bases: 6.

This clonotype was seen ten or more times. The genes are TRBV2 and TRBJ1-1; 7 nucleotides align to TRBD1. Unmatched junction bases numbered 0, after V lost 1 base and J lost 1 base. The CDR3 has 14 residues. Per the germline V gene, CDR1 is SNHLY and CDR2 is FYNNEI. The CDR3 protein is CASSEGTGNTEAFF. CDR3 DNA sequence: TGTGCCAGCAGTGAAGGGACAGGGAACACTGAAGCTTTCTTT. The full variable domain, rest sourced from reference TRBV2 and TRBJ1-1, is EPEVTQTPSHQVTQMGQEVILRCVPISNHLYFYWYRQILGQKVEFLVSFYNNEISEKSEIFDDQFSVERPDGSNFTLKIRSTKLEDSAMYFCASSEGTGNTEAFFGQGTRLTVV.

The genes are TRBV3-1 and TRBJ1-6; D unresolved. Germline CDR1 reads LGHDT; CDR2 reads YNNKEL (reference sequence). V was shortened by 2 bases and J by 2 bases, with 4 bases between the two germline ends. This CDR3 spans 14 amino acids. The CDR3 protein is CASSQNTYNSPLHF. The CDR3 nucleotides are TGTGCCAGCAGCCAAAACACCTATAATTCACCCCTCCACTTT. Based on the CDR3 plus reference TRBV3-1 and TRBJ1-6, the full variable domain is DTAVSQTPKYLVTQMGNDKSIKCEQNLGHDTMYWYKQDSKKFLKIMFSYNNKELIINETVPNRFSPKSPDKAHLNLHINSLELGDSAVYFCASSQNTYNSPLHFGNGTRLTVT.

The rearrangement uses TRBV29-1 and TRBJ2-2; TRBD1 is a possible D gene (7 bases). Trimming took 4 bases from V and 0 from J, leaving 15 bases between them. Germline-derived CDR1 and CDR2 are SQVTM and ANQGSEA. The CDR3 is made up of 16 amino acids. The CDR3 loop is CSVVEGASSNTGELFF. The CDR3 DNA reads TGCAGCGTTGTGGAGGGGGCAAGTTCGAACACCGGGGAGCTGTTTTTT.